This T cell receptor beta chain was identified during a study of cytomegalovirus exposure and HLA in healthy donors. Findings and caveats of the study: No immune exposure information besides CMV serostatus was available. Trimming of TCR beta V- and J-genes showed a link, identified in a later analysis, to a missense DCLRE1C variant. In a later analysis, TCR association rates varied by HLA locus: DRB1 most, HLA-C fewest. Confirmation in vitro established that a few CMV-associated chains were specific for CMV antigens.

Regarding this clone: Antigen: not known.

Per germline, CDR1 SGHAT and CDR2 FQDESV (reference sequence). This CDR3 region has 15 residues. Unmatched junction bases numbered 10, after V lost 5 bases and J lost 4 bases. The PCR employed 60 Vbeta primers together with 13 Jbeta primers. Repertoires were generated with immunoSEQ multiplex PCR, while TCRdb's copy carries only in-frame clones and drops some. This sample has over 150,000 clones, with less than 85% found just once. The chain recombines TRBV11-1 with TRBJ2-7, with 8 bases that match TRBD1. This clonotype was obtained from a man in his 60s in good health and CMV-seronegative. Sequenced material: PBMCs. The CDR3 DNA reads TGTGCCAGCAGCAAATTGACAGGGGAAGGTTACGAGCAGTACTTC. It specifies CASSKLTGEGYEQYF. The whole variable domain, remainder taken from reference TRBV11-1 and TRBJ2-7, is EAEVAQSPRYKITEKSQAVAFWCDPISGHATLYWYRQILGQGPELLVQFQDESVVDDSQLPKDRFSAERLKGVDSTLKIQPAELGDSAMYLCASSKLTGEGYEQYFGPGTRLTVT.